Listed here are 24 T cell receptor beta chains from one sample, sequenced in a study of identical twins' blood T cells. One entry per CDR3 protein results from TCRdb running MiXCR on the 5' RACE reads. The sample holds roughly 340,000 distinct CDR3 sequences, about 28% seen once. Specimen: PBMCs. Source of these receptors: a woman aged 18 to 55 in good health.

This sequence joins TRBV12-3 or TRBV12-4 and TRBJ1-2; D is undetermined. Trimming shortened V by 7 bases and J by 4 bases, and 13 bases separated the two germline ends. The CDR3 is 13 residues long. Here the CDR3 reads CASTPFGTYGYTF. CDR3 bases: TGTGCCAGCACCCCGTTCGGTACCTATGGCTACACCTTC.

The rearrangement links TRBV19 to TRBJ2-1, with 8 bases fitting TRBD2. CDR3 length: 14 amino acids. Germline CDR1 is LNHDA and CDR2 is SQIVND (reference sequence). Germline trimming cut 8 bases from V and 4 bases from J; bases unmatched to any gene: 7. The CDR3 region has the DNA TGTGCCAGTGGGGTAGCGGGGCTATACAATGAGCAGTTCTTC. Encoded protein: CASGVAGLYNEQFF.

The rearrangement links TRBV19 to TRBJ2-1; 7 nucleotides agree with TRBD2. The CDR3 is made up of 14 amino acids. Trimming cost V 3 bases and J 9 bases; bases outside gene matches: 8. The germline V gene encodes CDR1 LNHDA and CDR2 SQIVND (reference sequence). The CDR3 DNA reads as TGTGCCAGTAGTATCCGGGACTACCGGAGTGAGCAGTTCTTC. It codes for CASSIRDYRSEQFF. The entire variable domain, with the rest obtained from reference TRBV19 and TRBJ2-1, is as follows: DGGITQSPKYLFRKEGQNVTLSCEQNLNHDAMYWYRQDPGQGLRLIYYSQIVNDFQKGDIAEGYSVSREKKESFPLTVTSAQKNPTAFYLCASSIRDYRSEQFFGPGTRLTVL.

The chain uses TRBV5-1 and TRBJ2-7; D is perhaps TRBD2 (6 bases). V gave up 1 base and J gave up 0 bases, with 17 bases separating them. The CDR3 has 17 amino acids. Looked up from germline, CDR1 is SGHRS and CDR2 is YFSETQ. The CDR3 nucleotides read TGCGCCAGCAGCTTGAGGACTACCGGGACTCACTCCTACGAGCAGTACTTC. Protein: CASSLRTTGTHSYEQYF.

The genes are TRBV12-3 or TRBV12-4 and TRBJ1-3; 7 nucleotides agree with TRBD1. V lost 7 bases to trimming and J lost 3 bases; unmatched junction nucleotides: 3. The CDR3 sequence is 13 residues long. Here the CDR3 DNA reads TGTGCCAGCAATCGGGACAGTGGAAACACCATATATTTT. Amino acid sequence: CASNRDSGNTIYF.

This clonotype was seen a few times. The rearrangement uses TRBV9 and TRBJ1-1; 7 bases agree with TRBD1. Trimming took 3 bases from V and 10 from J; bases not matched to a gene: 6. This CDR3 has 12 amino acids. The V gene's germline CDR1 is SGDLS and CDR2 YYNGEE. DNA of the CDR3: TGTGCCAGCAGCGCCTGGGGGACAGCAGCTTTCTTT. This codes for CASSAWGTAAFF.

The rearrangement links TRBV10-3 to TRBJ1-1, with 7 bases matching TRBD1. The CDR3 loop spans 13 amino acids. Germline lookup yields CDR1 ENHRY and CDR2 SYGVKD. J lost 5 bases, V lost 0 bases, and 0 bases had no gene match. CDR3 residues: CAISESTGTEAFF. CDR3 bases: TGTGCCATCAGTGAGTCGACAGGGACTGAAGCTTTCTTT.

This clonotype occurred a few times. The V call is TRBV7-9, the J call TRBJ1-2, with D possibly being TRBD1 (5 bases). CDR1 and CDR2 (germline): SEHNR, FQNEAQ (reference sequence). V shed 0 bases and J shed 11 bases, with 10 bases lying between them. CDR3 length equals 12 residues. The CDR3 region has the DNA TGTGCCAGCAGCTTAGCGGATGGGGGATACACCTTC. Translated, it gives CASSLADGGYTF.

For the CDR3, the DNA is TGTGCCAGCAGCTTAGGTTGGCTAGCGAAAGAGACCCAGTACTTC. This encodes CASSLGWLAKETQYF. The rearrangement uses TRBV7-9 and TRBJ2-5, with TRBD2 as a possible D gene (6 bases). The CDR3 contains 15 residues. The V end lost 1 base, the J end lost 3 bases, and 12 bases lay between the germline ends. Germline lookup yields CDR1 SEHNR and CDR2 FQNEAQ (reference sequence).

This clonotype appeared once. The rearrangement uses TRBV30 and TRBJ2-7; no definite D call. CDR1 and CDR2 from the germline V gene are GTSNPN and SVGIG (reference sequence). There are 13 residues in the CDR3. Trimming took off 4 bases at V and 0 bases at J, with 10 bases between the two ends. The CDR3 here is CAWKALSSYEQYF. In DNA, the CDR3 is TGTGCCTGGAAGGCCTTGAGCTCCTACGAGCAGTACTTC.

The V gene is TRBV6-4, the J gene TRBJ1-1; a weak D match, TRBD1 (6 bases). The V gene's germline CDR1 is MRHNA and CDR2 SNTAGT. The CDR3 spans 13 residues. V gave up 6 bases and J gave up 4 bases, with 12 bases separating them. CDR3 residues: CASSRGGGTEAFF. The CDR3 coding sequence is TGTGCCAGCAGCAGGGGTGGAGGCACTGAAGCTTTCTTT.

The chain recombines TRBV7-6 with TRBJ2-1, with D perhaps TRBD1 or TRBD2 (5 bases each). CDR1 and CDR2 (germline): SGHVS, FNYEAQ. Trimming shortened V by 2 bases and J by 5 bases, and 13 bases separated the two germline ends. The CDR3 runs 15 residues. The CDR3 DNA is TGTGCCAGCAGCTTAATCGGGACCTTTAACAATGAGCAGTTCTTC. It is translated as CASSLIGTFNNEQFF. Variable domain in full (rest from reference TRBV7-6 and TRBJ2-1): GAGVSQSPRYKVTKRGQDVALRCDPISGHVSLYWYRQALGQGPEFLTYFNYEAQQDKSGLPNDRFSAERPEGSISTLTIQRTEQRDSAMYRCASSLIGTFNNEQFFGPGTRLTVL.

V and J are TRBV10-3 and TRBJ1-5; possibly TRBD1 for D (5 bases). Between the trimmed V and J ends, which lost 4 bases and 3 bases, there was a span of 10 bases. This CDR3 has 14 amino acids. The germline V gene has CDR1 ENHRY and CDR2 SYGVKD. The CDR3 nucleotides are TGTGCCATCAGTGGCCGGGGGGACAATCAGCCCCAGCATTTT. This sequence encodes CAISGRGDNQPQHF.

This sequence joins TRBV6-6 and TRBJ2-7; D is unclear. Trimming took off 5 bases at V and 0 bases at J, with 14 bases between the two ends. This CDR3 has 15 residues. Germline values: CDR1 MNHNY, CDR2 SVGAGI (reference sequence). The CDR3 DNA sequence: TGTGCCAGCAGTCCCTCGGGCGTACACTCCTACGAGCAGTACTTC. It codes for CASSPSGVHSYEQYF.

The CDR3 DNA is TGTGCCAGCAGTTACTCGATTGACATAGCTTTCTTT. Translated: CASSYSIDIAFF. The chain employs TRBV6-6 and TRBJ1-1, with D unresolved. The germline V gene has CDR1 MNHNY and CDR2 SVGAGI (reference sequence). The CDR3 consists of 12 residues. V was pared by 0 bases and J by 10 bases, with 9 bases between.

This clonotype appeared many times. V usage is TRBV20-1 and J usage is TRBJ1-5; the D gene is possibly TRBD1 (6 bases). Trimming left V 5 bases short and J 4 bases short, with 12 bases between. The germline V gene encodes CDR1 DFQATT and CDR2 SNEGSKA (reference sequence). This CDR3 comprises 13 residues. CDR3 region: CSALSTGNQPQHF. The CDR3 DNA reads TGCAGTGCTCTGTCAACAGGGAATCAGCCCCAGCATTTT.

This CDR3 reads CASSLSAGLNTEAFF. The CDR3 region has the DNA TGTGCCAGCAGCTTAAGCGCCGGACTGAACACTGAAGCTTTCTTT. The genes are TRBV7-6 and TRBJ1-1; D remains ambiguous. This CDR3 has 15 amino acids. Germline V gene lookup returns CDR1 SGHVS and CDR2 FNYEAQ. Trimming pared 2 bases from V and 0 bases from J, leaving 10 bases between.

This clonotype came up once. The chain has TRBV6-5 and TRBJ2-1; possibly TRBD2 for D (6 bases). The ends were cut back, 6 bases at V and 7 bases at J, with 13 bases in the middle. Germline CDR1 is MNHEY and CDR2 is SVGAGI. The length of the CDR3 is 13 residues. The CDR3 loop reads CASRTGESNEQFF. CDR3 nucleotides: TGTGCCAGCAGGACGGGAGAGTCGAATGAGCAGTTCTTC.

The rearrangement joins TRBV29-1 to TRBJ1-2; a weak D match, TRBD1 (6 bases). Trimming took off 7 bases at V and 4 bases at J, with 22 bases between the two ends. This CDR3 has 15 residues. Germline V CDR1 and CDR2: SQVTM, ANQGSEA. As DNA, the CDR3 is TGCAGCGCCTTCTCCGGGGCAGGGGCTTCCTATGGCTACACCTTC. Its translation: CSAFSGAGASYGYTF.

This clonotype was found a few times. The chain's CDR3 is CASSPRPVEGANQPQHF. CDR3 sequence (DNA): TGTGCCAGCAGCCCCCGGCCAGTGGAAGGAGCGAATCAGCCCCAGCATTTT. The V call is TRBV21-1, the J call TRBJ1-5; the D call TRBD1 from the table was never checked on the DNA. TRBV21-1 represents a pseudogene. This CDR3 contains 17 residues.

The chain recombines TRBV3-1 with TRBJ1-5; weak D call: TRBD1 (5 bases). CDR3 length: 13 amino acids. Germline V gives CDR1 LGHDT, CDR2 YNNKEL (reference sequence). Deletions cut 3 bases from V and 5 bases from J, with 8 bases between. CDR3 sequence: CASSHQGDQPQHF. DNA for the CDR3: TGTGCCAGCAGCCATCAAGGGGATCAGCCCCAGCATTTT.

This clonotype came up a few times. The J gene is TRBJ1-4, the V gene TRBV6-1; 8 nucleotides match TRBD1. Germline assignment: CDR1 MNHNS and CDR2 SASEGT. The V and J ends lost 7 bases and 6 bases, in that order; junction bases with no gene match: 10. The CDR3 covers 15 residues. The CDR3 coding sequence is TGTGCCAGCACCCTCGACAGGGGAGGGGATGAAAAACTGTTTTTT. It codes for CASTLDRGGDEKLFF.

The CDR3: CASSPQDRATTDTQYF. CDR3 nucleotide sequence: TGTGCCAGCAGCCCGCAGGACAGGGCAACCACAGATACGCAGTATTTT. This chain connects TRBV3-1 to TRBJ2-3; 8 nucleotides agree with TRBD1. V trimming: 4 bases; J trimming: 2 bases; junction bases outside the gene matches: 8. Per germline, CDR1 LGHDT and CDR2 YNNKEL (reference sequence). The CDR3 extends over 16 amino acids.

The CDR3: CSATGLAMNEQFF. DNA for the CDR3: TGCAGTGCAACCGGACTAGCCATGAATGAGCAGTTCTTC. This chain uses TRBV20-1 with TRBJ2-1; TRBD2 matches at 8 bases. Trimming cost V 6 bases and J 7 bases; bases outside gene matches: 8. Germline CDR1 is DFQATT and CDR2 is SNEGSKA (reference sequence). CDR3 length equals 13 residues.